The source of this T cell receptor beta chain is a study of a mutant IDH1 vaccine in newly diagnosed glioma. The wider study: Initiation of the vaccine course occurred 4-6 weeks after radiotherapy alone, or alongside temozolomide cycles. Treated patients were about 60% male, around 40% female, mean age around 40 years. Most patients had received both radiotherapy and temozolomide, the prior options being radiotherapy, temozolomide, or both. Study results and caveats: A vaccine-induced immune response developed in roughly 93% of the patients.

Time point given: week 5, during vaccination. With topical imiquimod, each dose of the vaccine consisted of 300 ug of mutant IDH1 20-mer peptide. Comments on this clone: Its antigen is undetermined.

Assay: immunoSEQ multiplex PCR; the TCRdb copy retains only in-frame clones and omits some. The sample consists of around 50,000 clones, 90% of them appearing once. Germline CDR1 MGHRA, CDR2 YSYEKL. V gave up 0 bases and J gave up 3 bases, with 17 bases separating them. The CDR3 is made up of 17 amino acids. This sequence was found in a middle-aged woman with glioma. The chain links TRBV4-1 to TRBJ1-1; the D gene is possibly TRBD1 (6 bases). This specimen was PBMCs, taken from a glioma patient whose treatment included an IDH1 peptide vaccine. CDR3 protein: CASSQDPLWGADTEAFF. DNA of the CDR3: TGCGCCAGCAGCCAAGACCCTTTGTGGGGGGCGGACACTGAAGCTTTCTTT.